This TCR beta chain was sequenced during a study of blood T cell repertoires in COVID-19. Study-wide background: Some COVID-19 samples were acute and others convalescent; all came from the United States, Italy and Spain. Sample material is recorded as cDNA or gDNA derived from T cells, B-cell-depleted T cells, or PBMCs.

Patients of the Seattle cohort, enrolled during active infection, were followed longitudinally. This clone turned up a few times. Authors' analysis steps: Estimates of nucleated cell counts were drawn from the amplification of reference gene primers. This table comes from immunoSEQ multiplex PCR, and its TCRdb copy is limited to in-frame clones, with some not included. The DNA gave D and trimming, while V, J and clone size come from that table. The data contain about 210,000 clones, about 80% of them singletons. Germline lookup yields CDR1 MGHRA and CDR2 YSYEKL. V lost 4 bases, J lost 0 bases, and 6 bases stayed unmatched. This CDR3 is built from 16 residues.

The chain links TRBV4-1 to TRBJ2-1; 7 bases match TRBD1. The sequence derives from a woman over 75 with COVID-19, enrolled during active disease. The sequenced sample was peripheral blood. The CDR3 DNA is TGCGCCAGCAGCCCTGACCCAGGGGGCTCCTACAATGAGCAGTTCTTC. Protein: CASSPDPGGSYNEQFF.